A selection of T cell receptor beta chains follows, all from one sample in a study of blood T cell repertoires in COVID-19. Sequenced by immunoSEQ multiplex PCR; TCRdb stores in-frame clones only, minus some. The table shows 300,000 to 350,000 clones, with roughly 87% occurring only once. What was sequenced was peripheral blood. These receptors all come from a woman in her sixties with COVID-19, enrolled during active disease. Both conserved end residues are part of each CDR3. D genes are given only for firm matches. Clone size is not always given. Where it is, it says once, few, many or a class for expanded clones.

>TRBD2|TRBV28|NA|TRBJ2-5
CASSLASGGRETQYF
TGTGCCAGCAGTTTAGCTTCGGGGGGGCGGGAGACCCAGTACTTC
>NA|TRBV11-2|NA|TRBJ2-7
CASSFGAGWSEQYF
TGTGCCAGCAGCTTCGGAGCCGGGTGGAGCGAGCAGTACTTC
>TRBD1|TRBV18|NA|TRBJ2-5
CASSPVAAVRGPQETQYF
TGTGCCAGCTCACCAGTAGCCGCTGTCAGGGGGCCCCAAGAGACCCAGTACTTC
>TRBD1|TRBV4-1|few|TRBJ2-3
CASSPQGGQGWGGTDTQYF
TGCGCCAGCAGCCCCCAAGGGGGACAGGGTTGGGGGGGGACAGATACGCAGTATTTT
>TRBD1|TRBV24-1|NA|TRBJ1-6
CATSDRGKGAYAPLHF
TGTGCCACCAGTGATCGCGGGAAGGGGGCTTATGCACCCCTCCACTTT
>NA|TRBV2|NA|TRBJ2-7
CASTPDRYSYEQYF
TGTGCCAGCACCCCCGACAGATACTCCTACGAGCAGTACTTC
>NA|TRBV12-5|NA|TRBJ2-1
CASGSYPRDTEQFF
TGTGCTAGTGGTTCGTACCCCCGGGACACTGAGCAGTTCTTC
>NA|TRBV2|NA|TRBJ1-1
CASRIQAYTEAFF
TGTGCCAGCAGGATACAGGCGTACACTGAAGCTTTCTTT
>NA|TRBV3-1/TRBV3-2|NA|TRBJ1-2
CASSQGVGSNYGYTF
TGTGCCAGCAGCCAAGGCGTGGGCAGTAACTATGGCTACACCTTC
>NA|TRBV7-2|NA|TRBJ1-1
CASSLEGGLPNTEAFF
TGTGCCAGCAGCTTAGAGGGAGGGTTGCCGAACACTGAAGCTTTCTTT
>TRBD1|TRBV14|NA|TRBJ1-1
CASSQDLGVVGGRTEAFF
TGTGCCAGCAGCCAAGATTTAGGTGTCGTAGGGGGCCGGACTGAAGCTTTCTTT
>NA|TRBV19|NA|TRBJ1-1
CASSRRTRGMNTEAFF
TGTGCCAGTAGTAGACGGACAAGGGGGATGAACACTGAAGCTTTCTTT
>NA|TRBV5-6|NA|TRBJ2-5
CASSFTAGDLQETQYF
TGTGCCAGCAGCTTTACGGCAGGGGATTTACAAGAGACCCAGTACTTC
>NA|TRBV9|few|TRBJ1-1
CASSVEIRGTEAFF
TGTGCCAGCAGCGTAGAGATAAGGGGGACTGAAGCTTTCTTT
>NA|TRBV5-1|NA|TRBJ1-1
CASSLALGANTEAFF
TGCGCCAGCAGCTTGGCCCTGGGGGCGAACACTGAAGCTTTCTTT
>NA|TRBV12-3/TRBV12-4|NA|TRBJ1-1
CASSPLRVPEAFF
TGTGCCAGCAGTCCCCTCAGGGTGCCTGAAGCTTTCTTT
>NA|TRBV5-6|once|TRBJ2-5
CASTTRGSQETQYF
TGTGCCAGCACCACGCGAGGTTCCCAAGAGACCCAGTACTTC
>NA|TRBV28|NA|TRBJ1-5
CASSPRRGGAYQPQHF
TGTGCCAGCAGTCCCCGTCGAGGGGGGGCCTATCAGCCCCAGCATTTT
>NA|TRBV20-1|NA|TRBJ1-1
CSVANLAEAFF
TGCAGTGTCGCCAACTTGGCTGAAGCTTTCTTT
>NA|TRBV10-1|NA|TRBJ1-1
CASRLQENTEAFF
TGCGCCAGCAGGCTACAGGAGAACACTGAAGCTTTCTTT
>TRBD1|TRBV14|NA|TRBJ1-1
CASSQGGTANTEAFF
TGTGCCAGCAGCCAAGGTGGGACAGCGAACACTGAAGCTTTCTTT
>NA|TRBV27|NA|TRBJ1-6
CASSLSGGSSPLHF
TGTGCCAGCAGTTTATCAGGGGGAAGTTCACCCCTCCACTTT
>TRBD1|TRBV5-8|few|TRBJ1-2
CASSFSNRGLHGYTF
TGTGCCAGCAGCTTCTCCAACAGGGGGCTACATGGCTACACCTTC
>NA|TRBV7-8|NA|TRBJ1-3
CASSLASWQNSGNTIYF
TGTGCCAGCAGCTTAGCCTCGTGGCAGAACTCTGGAAACACCATATATTTT
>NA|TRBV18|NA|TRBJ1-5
CASSPSNQPQHF
TGTGCCAGCTCACCGAGTAATCAGCCCCAGCATTTT
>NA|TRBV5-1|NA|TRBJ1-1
CASSLQRVNTEAFF
TGCGCCAGCAGCCTACAGAGGGTGAACACTGAAGCTTTCTTT
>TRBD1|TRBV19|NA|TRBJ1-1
CASSWGQGVPEAFF
TGTGCCAGTAGTTGGGGGCAGGGGGTCCCTGAAGCTTTCTTT
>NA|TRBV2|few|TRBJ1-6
CASARRGNSPLHF
TGTGCCAGCGCTAGAAGGGGAAATTCACCCCTCCACTTT
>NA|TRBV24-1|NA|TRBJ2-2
CATSDPTLTGGAGELFF
TGTGCCACCAGTGATCCCACCCTTACAGGGGGGGCCGGGGAGCTGTTTTTT
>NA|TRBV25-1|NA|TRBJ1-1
CASSEPQAGQDEAFF
TGTGCCAGCAGTGAGCCCCAAGCAGGTCAGGATGAAGCTTTCTTT
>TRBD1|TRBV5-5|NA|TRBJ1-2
CASSVRVTGLINYGYTF
TGTGCCAGCAGCGTCCGAGTGACAGGGCTAATTAACTATGGCTACACCTTC
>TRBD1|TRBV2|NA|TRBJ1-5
CASSELQGWPQHF
TGTGCCAGCAGTGAACTACAGGGGTGGCCCCAGCATTTT
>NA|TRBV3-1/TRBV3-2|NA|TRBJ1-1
CASNHLGLGIQGAFF
TGTGCCAGCAACCACTTAGGGTTAGGGATACAGGGAGCTTTCTTT
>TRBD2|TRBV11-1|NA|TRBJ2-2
CASSERLAGGQGELFF
TGTGCCAGCAGCGAACGACTAGCGGGGGGGCAAGGGGAGCTGTTTTTT
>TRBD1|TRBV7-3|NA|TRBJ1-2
CASSPTGKVDGYTF
TGTGCCAGCAGCCCGACAGGGAAGGTAGATGGCTACACCTTC
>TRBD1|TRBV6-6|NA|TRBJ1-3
CASCKGQGGNTIYF
TGTGCCAGCTGCAAAGGACAGGGTGGAAACACCATATATTTT
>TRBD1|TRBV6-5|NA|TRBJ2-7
CASSIDRDEQYF
TGTGCCAGCAGCATAGACAGGGACGAGCAGTACTTC
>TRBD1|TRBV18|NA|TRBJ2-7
CASSPGRGYYEQYF
TGTGCCAGCTCACCCGGCAGGGGGTACTACGAGCAGTACTTC
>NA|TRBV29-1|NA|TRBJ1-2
CSVSRRGFYGYTF
TGCAGCGTTTCACGACGGGGGTTCTATGGCTACACCTTC
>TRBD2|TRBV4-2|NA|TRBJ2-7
CASSQDNVAGATLGEQYF
TGTGCCAGCAGCCAAGATAATGTAGCGGGGGCGACCTTGGGCGAGCAGTACTTC
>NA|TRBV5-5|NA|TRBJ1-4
CASSLSPMGSNEKLFF
TGTGCCAGCAGCCTGAGTCCGATGGGGAGTAATGAAAAACTGTTTTTT
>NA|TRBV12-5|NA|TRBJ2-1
CASGLGQSSYNEQFF
TGTGCTAGTGGTTTGGGACAAAGCTCCTACAATGAGCAGTTCTTC